Shown below are 6 T cell receptor beta chains from a single sample sequenced in a study of blood T cell repertoires in COVID-19. The assay was immunoSEQ multiplex PCR, and TCRdb's table has in-frame clones only and misses some. The repertoire has a few hundred thousand clones, roughly nine tenths of them found once; the top ten carry around 1.2%. The specimen sequenced was peripheral blood. The source is a man aged 40-49 years with acute or convalescent COVID-19.

The rearrangement joins TRBV6-6 to TRBJ1-5, with D uncertain. V shed 7 bases and J shed 11 bases, with 21 bases lying between them. The CDR3 runs 14 residues. Germline values: CDR1 MNHNY, CDR2 SVGAGI (reference sequence). This chain's CDR3 is CASTDRIGSASQHF. As DNA, the CDR3 is TGTGCCAGCACCGATCGGATCGGGTCAGCGTCCCAGCATTTT.

The J gene is TRBJ2-3, the V gene TRBV3-1 (or the pseudogene TRBV3-2), with 12 bases lining up with TRBD2. J lost 2 bases, V lost 4 bases, and 4 bases had no gene match. Per the germline V gene, CDR1 is LGHDT and CDR2 is YNNKEL (reference sequence). This CDR3 is built from 16 residues. Here the CDR3 DNA reads TGTGCCAGCAGCCCCTGGACTAGCGGGAACACAGATACGCAGTATTTT. This gives the protein CASSPWTSGNTDTQYF.

The chain combines TRBV6-5 with TRBJ1-2; TRBD1 aligns across 12 bases. The CDR3 is made up of 15 amino acids. CDR1 MNHEY and CDR2 SVGAGI come from the germline V gene. V lost 2 bases, J lost 6 bases, and 4 bases stayed unmatched. The CDR3: CASSYMGQGANGYTF. DNA for the CDR3: TGTGCCAGCAGTTACATGGGACAGGGGGCTAATGGCTACACCTTC.

This chain uses TRBV9 with TRBJ1-1; D may be TRBD1 (5 bases). The V end lost 2 bases, the J end lost 10 bases, and 18 bases lay between the germline ends. CDR1 SGDLS and CDR2 YYNGEE come from the germline V gene. The length of the CDR3 is 14 residues. The CDR3, as DNA: TGTGCCAGCAGCGTTGATAACACAGACGGGGGAGCTTTCTTT. This gives the protein CASSVDNTDGGAFF.

The V call is TRBV6-2 or TRBV6-3, the J call TRBJ2-5; perhaps TRBD1 as D (5 bases). Germline values: CDR1 MNHEY, CDR2 SVGEGT. Trimming pared 6 bases from V and 3 bases from J, leaving 17 bases between. This CDR3 spans 15 amino acids. This chain's CDR3 is CASSPDDSPEETQYF. The DNA of the CDR3 is TGTGCCAGCAGCCCGGACGACAGTCCGGAAGAGACCCAGTACTTC.

The CDR3 here is CSASDHTAGYQPQHF. CDR3 DNA: TGCAGTGCTAGTGACCATACAGCTGGCTATCAGCCCCAGCATTTT. The chain has TRBV20-1 and TRBJ1-5; no firm D call. V was clipped by 3 bases and J by 5 bases, with 17 bases between them. The germline gives CDR1 DFQATT, CDR2 SNEGSKA (reference sequence). There are 15 residues in the CDR3.